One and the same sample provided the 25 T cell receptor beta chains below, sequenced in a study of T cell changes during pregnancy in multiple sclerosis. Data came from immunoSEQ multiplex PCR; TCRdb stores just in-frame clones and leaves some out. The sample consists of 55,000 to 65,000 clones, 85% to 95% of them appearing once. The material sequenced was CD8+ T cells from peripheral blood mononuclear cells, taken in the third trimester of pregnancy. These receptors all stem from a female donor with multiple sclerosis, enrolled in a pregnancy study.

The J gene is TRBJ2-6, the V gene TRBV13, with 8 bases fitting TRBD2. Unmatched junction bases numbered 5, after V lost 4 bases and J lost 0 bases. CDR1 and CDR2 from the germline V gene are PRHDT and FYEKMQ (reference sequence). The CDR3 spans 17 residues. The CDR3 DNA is TGTGCCAGCAGCTCGGCGGGGGGATTCTCTGGGGCCAACGTCCTGACTTTC. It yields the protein CASSSAGGFSGANVLTF.

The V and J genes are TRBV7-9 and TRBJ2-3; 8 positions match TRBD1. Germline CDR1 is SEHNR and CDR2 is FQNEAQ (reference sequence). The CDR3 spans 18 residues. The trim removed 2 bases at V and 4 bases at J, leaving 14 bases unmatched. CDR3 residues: CASSLFGDRDRSSDTQYF. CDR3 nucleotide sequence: TGTGCCAGCAGCTTATTCGGAGACCGGGACAGGTCGTCAGATACGCAGTATTTT.

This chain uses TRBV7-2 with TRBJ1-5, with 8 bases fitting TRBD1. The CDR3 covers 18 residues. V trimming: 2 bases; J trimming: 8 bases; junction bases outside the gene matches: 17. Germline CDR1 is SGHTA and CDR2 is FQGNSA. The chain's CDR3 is CASSLFRTGYNITEPQHF. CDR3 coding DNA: TGTGCCAGCAGCTTATTCAGGACAGGGTACAACATCACGGAGCCCCAGCATTTT. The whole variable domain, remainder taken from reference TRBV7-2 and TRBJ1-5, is GAGVSQSPSNKVTEKGKDVELRCDPISGHTALYWYRQSLGQGLEFLIYFQGNSAPDKSGLPSDRFSAERTGGSVSTLTIQRTQQEDSAVYLCASSLFRTGYNITEPQHFGDGTRLSIL.

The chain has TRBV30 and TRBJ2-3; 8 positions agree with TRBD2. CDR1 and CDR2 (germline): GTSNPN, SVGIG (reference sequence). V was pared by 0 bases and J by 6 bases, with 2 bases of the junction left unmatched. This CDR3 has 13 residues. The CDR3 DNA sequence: TGTGCCTGGAGTGTAGTAGCGGGGGATACGCAGTATTTT. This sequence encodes CAWSVVAGDTQYF.

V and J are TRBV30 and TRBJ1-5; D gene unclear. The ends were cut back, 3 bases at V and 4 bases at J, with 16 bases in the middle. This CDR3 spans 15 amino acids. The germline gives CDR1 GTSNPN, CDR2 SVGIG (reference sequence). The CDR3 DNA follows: TGTGCCTGGAGCCTATGGGCAGGCGCGAATCAGCCCCAGCATTTT. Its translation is CAWSLWAGANQPQHF.

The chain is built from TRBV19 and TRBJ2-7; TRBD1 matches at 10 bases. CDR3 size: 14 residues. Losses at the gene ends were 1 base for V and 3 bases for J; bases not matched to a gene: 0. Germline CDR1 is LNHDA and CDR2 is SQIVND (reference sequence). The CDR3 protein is CASSIGTGGYEQYF. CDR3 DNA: TGTGCCAGTAGTATAGGGACAGGGGGCTACGAGCAGTACTTC.

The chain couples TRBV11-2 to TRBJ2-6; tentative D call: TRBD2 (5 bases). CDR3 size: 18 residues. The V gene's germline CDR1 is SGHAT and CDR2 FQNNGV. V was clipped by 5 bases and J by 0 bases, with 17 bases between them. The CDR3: CASSPEHGLSSGANVLTF. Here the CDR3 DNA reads TGTGCCAGCAGCCCAGAACACGGACTTAGCTCTGGGGCCAACGTCCTGACTTTC.

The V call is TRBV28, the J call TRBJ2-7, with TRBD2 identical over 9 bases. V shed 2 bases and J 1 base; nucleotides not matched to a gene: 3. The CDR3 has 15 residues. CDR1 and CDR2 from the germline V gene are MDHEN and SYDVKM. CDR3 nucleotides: TGTGCCAGCAGTTTAGCTAGCGGGGCGTCCTACGAGCAGTACTTC. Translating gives CASSLASGASYEQYF.

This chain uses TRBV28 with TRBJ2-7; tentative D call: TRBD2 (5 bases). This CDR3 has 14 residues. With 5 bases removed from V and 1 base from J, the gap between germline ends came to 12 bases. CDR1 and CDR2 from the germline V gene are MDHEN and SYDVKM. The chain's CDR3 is CASSPPSGSYEQYF. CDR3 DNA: TGTGCCAGCAGTCCGCCATCGGGATCCTACGAGCAGTACTTC.

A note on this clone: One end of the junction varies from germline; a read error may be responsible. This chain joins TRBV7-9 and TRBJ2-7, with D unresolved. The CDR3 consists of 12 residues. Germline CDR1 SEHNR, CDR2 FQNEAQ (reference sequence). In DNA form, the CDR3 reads TGTGCCAGCAGCTTAGGTCCCGGCGTGGCGACATTC. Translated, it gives CASSLGPGVATF.

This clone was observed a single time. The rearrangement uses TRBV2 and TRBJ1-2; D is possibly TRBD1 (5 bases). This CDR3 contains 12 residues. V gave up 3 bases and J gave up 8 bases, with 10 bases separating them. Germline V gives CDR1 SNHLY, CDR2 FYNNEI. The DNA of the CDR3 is TGTGCCAGCAGTGAGCAGGGAAAAGGCTACACCTTC. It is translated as CASSEQGKGYTF.

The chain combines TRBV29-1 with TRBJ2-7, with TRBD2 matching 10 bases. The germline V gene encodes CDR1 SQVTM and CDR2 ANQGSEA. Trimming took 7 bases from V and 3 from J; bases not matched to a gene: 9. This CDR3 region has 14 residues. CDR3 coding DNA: TGCAGCGGCGTCGGGGAGCGGGAGGGCTACGAGCAGTACTTC. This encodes CSGVGEREGYEQYF.

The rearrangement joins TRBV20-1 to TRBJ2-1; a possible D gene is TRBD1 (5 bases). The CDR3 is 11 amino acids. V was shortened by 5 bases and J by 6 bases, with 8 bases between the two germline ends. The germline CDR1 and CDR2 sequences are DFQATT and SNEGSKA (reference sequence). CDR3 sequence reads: CSALRGNEQFF. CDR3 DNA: TGCAGTGCTTTAAGGGGCAATGAGCAGTTCTTC.

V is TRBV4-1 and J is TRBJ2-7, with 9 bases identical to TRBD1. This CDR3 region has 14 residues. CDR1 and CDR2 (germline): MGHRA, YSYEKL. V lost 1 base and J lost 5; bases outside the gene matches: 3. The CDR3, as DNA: TGCGCCAGCAGCCAAGGACAGGGGGTGGACGAGCAGTACTTC. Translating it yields CASSQGQGVDEQYF.

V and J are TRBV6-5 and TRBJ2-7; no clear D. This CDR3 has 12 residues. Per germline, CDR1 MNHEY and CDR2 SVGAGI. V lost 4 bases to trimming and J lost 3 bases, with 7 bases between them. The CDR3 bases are TGTGCCAGCAGTTCCCCCAGCTACGAGCAGTACTTC. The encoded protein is CASSSPSYEQYF.

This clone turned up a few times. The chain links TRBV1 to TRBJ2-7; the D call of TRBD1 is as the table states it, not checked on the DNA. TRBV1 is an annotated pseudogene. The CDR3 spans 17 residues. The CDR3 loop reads CTSSQVLRDRAPDEQYF. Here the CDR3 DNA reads TGCACCAGCAGCCAAGTATTAAGAGACAGGGCGCCTGACGAGCAGTACTTC.

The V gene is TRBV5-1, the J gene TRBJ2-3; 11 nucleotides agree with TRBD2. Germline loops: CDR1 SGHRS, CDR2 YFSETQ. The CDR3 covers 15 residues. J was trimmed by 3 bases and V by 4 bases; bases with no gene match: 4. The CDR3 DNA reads TGCGCCAGCAGCGTTAGCGGGAGGGGAACAGATACGCAGTATTTT. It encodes CASSVSGRGTDTQYF.

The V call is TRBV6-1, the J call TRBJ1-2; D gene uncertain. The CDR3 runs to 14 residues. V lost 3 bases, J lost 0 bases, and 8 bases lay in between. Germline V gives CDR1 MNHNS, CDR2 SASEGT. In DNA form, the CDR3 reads TGTGCCAGCAGTGATGAGAGGACTAACTATGGCTACACCTTC. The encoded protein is CASSDERTNYGYTF.

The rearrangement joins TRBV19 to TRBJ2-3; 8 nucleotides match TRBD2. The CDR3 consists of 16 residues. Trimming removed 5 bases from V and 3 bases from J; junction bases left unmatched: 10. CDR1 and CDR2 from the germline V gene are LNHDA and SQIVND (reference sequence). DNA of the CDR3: TGTGCCAGTAGTCTTACAGCGGGAGAGGGGACAGATACGCAGTATTTT. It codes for CASSLTAGEGTDTQYF.

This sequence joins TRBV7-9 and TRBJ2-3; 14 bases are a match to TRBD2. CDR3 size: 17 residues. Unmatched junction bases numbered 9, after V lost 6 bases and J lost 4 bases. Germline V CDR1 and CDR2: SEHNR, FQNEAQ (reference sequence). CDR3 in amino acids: CASSPGTSGRNSDTQYF. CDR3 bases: TGTGCCAGCAGTCCCGGGACTAGCGGGAGAAACTCAGATACGCAGTATTTT.

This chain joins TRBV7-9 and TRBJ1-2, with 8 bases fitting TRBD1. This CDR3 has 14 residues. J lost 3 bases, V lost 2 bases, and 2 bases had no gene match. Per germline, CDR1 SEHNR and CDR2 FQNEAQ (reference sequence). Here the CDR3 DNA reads TGTGCCAGCAGCTTATCACAGGGGGACTATGGCTACACCTTC. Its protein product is CASSLSQGDYGYTF.

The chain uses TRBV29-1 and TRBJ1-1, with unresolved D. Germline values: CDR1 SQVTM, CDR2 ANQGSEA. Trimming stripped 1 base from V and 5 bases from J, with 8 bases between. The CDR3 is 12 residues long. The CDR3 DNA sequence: TGCAGCGTTGAAGGGCCGATGACTGAAGCTTTCTTT. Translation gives CSVEGPMTEAFF.

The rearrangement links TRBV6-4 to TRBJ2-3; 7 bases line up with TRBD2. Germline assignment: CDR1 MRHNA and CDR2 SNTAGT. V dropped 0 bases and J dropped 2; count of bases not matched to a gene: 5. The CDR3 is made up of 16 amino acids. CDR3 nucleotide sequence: TGTGCCAGCAGTGACTCGAGCCTAGCGGACACAGATACGCAGTATTTT. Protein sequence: CASSDSSLADTDTQYF.

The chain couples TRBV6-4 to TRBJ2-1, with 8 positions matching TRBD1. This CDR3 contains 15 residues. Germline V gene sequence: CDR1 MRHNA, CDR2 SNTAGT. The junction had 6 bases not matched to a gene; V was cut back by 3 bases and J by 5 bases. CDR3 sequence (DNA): TGTGCCAGCAGTGAAAGAACAGGGGGGAACAATGAGCAGTTCTTC. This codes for CASSERTGGNNEQFF.

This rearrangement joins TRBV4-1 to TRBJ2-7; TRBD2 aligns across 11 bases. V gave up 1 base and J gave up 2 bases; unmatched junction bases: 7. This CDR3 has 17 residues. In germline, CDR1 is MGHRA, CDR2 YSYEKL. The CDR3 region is CASSQAALAGDAYEQYF. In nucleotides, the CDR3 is TGCGCCAGCAGCCAAGCGGCACTAGCGGGAGACGCCTACGAGCAGTACTTC.